Presented here are 19 T cell receptor beta chains from one specimen sequenced in a study of T cells in Graves' hyperthyroidism and ophthalmopathy. Amplified regions were TCR beta CDR3 sequences from RNA transcripts. First-round RT-PCR with HTBI primers amplified the TCR CDR3 region. From the multiplex PCR reads, TCRdb called clonotypes with MiXCR, one entry per CDR3 protein. The repertoire holds fewer than 500,000 distinct CDR3 sequences, with 14% to 15% as singletons. The sequencing sample was made of blood. All receptors come from a man between 18 and 29 years old with Graves' ophthalmopathy.

This clonotype was detected many times. The chain carries TRBV20-1 and TRBJ2-3; 9 nucleotides agree with TRBD2. Unmatched junction bases numbered 4, after V lost 2 bases and J lost 4 bases. Germline-derived CDR1 and CDR2 are DFQATT and SNEGSKA (reference sequence). The length of the CDR3 is 14 residues. The CDR3 sequence: CSARQVAGADTQYF. CDR3 in DNA: TGCAGTGCTAGACAGGTAGCGGGGGCAGATACGCAGTATTTT.

The V and J genes are TRBV6-6 and TRBJ2-3; D might be TRBD2 (7 bases). Germline CDR1 reads MNHNY; CDR2 reads SVGAGI (reference sequence). This CDR3 contains 15 residues. V gave up 2 bases and J gave up 1 base, with 10 bases separating them. The CDR3 here is CASSYKGGGTDTQYF. The DNA for the CDR3 is TGTGCCAGCAGTTACAAGGGGGGGGGCACAGATACGCAGTATTTT.

This clonotype was found a few times. V gene TRBV9 combines with J gene TRBJ2-1; D not certain. The V and J ends lost 3 bases and 0 bases respectively, with 10 bases between them. This CDR3 contains 15 residues. The germline V gene encodes CDR1 SGDLS and CDR2 YYNGEE. In DNA form, the CDR3 reads TGTGCCAGCAGCGCCCGTCAGAGCTCCTACAATGAGCAGTTCTTC. Protein: CASSARQSSYNEQFF.

Remarks on this clonotype: It is likely a read error, because the conserved phenylalanine at the end of the CDR3 is missing. The gene calls are TRBV19 and TRBJ2-1, with D perhaps TRBD1 or TRBD2 (5 bases each). V lost 3 bases to trimming and J lost 6 bases, with 6 bases between them. In germline, CDR1 is LNHDA, CDR2 SQIVND (reference sequence). The CDR3 spans 12 residues. CDR3 region: CASSMGPNEQFS. The CDR3 region has the DNA TGTGCCAGTAGTATGGGACCCAATGAGCAGTTCTCC.

The chain has TRBV15 and TRBJ1-2; D not resolved. V lost 5 bases and J lost 5, with 18 bases in between. This CDR3 spans 15 amino acids. The V gene's germline CDR1 is LNHNV and CDR2 YYDKDF (reference sequence). CDR3 DNA sequence: TGTGCCACCAGCCCCCGCCGGGGTGGGAATTATGGCTACACCTTC. Translation gives CATSPRRGGNYGYTF.

In its sample, this clonotype was seen many times. The chain carries TRBV24-1 and TRBJ1-2; 9 bases line up with TRBD1. This CDR3 comprises 12 residues. The V gene's germline CDR1 is KGHDR and CDR2 SFDVKD. V dropped 7 bases and J dropped 8; count of bases not matched to a gene: 4. For the CDR3, the DNA is TGTGCCACCAGGGGACAGGGCGGGGGCTACACCTTC. Its translation is CATRGQGGGYTF.

The chain has TRBV2 and TRBJ2-3, with a possible D match to TRBD2 (6 bases). Germline V gene lookup returns CDR1 SNHLY and CDR2 FYNNEI. The CDR3 runs 14 residues. Trimming shortened V by 7 bases and J by 2 bases, and 13 bases separated the two germline ends. This CDR3 reads CASNPGLPTDTQYF. CDR3 nucleotides: TGTGCCAGCAATCCGGGACTTCCCACAGATACGCAGTATTTT. Full variable domain (missing parts from reference TRBV2 and TRBJ2-3): EPEVTQTPSHQVTQMGQEVILRCVPISNHLYFYWYRQILGQKVEFLVSFYNNEISEKSEIFDDQFSVERPDGSNFTLKIRSTKLEDSAMYFCASNPGLPTDTQYFGPGTRLTVL.

Only a few counts were recorded for this clonotype. This chain joins TRBV7-3 and TRBJ2-2; tentatively, D is TRBD1 (6 bases). Germline CDR1 and CDR2: SGHTA and FQGTGA. The CDR3 runs to 14 residues. V lost 2 bases, J lost 5 bases, and 9 bases lay in between. The CDR3 nucleotides are TGTGCCAGCAGCTTAGAAGGGGGAACCGGGGAGCTGTTTTTT. Its translation: CASSLEGGTGELFF.

This chain connects TRBV27 to TRBJ2-5, with 13 positions matching TRBD2. The V segment lost 7 bases and the J segment 5 bases; nucleotides outside the gene matches: 7. Germline V lookup: CDR1 MNHEY, CDR2 SMNVEV (reference sequence). The CDR3 length is 15 residues. The CDR3 loop reads CASNPTSGGGETQYF. The CDR3 DNA reads TGTGCCAGCAACCCCACTAGCGGGGGGGGGGAGACCCAGTACTTC.

The chain is built from TRBV5-1 and TRBJ2-7, with D uncertain. The CDR3 consists of 17 residues. V lost 3 bases and J lost 0, with 19 bases in between. The germline V gene has CDR1 SGHRS and CDR2 YFSETQ. The chain's CDR3 is CASSSPSGGADSYEQYF. Here the CDR3 DNA reads TGCGCCAGCAGCTCACCCTCGGGCGGTGCGGACTCCTACGAGCAGTACTTC.

This clonotype was counted between two and nine times. This rearrangement joins TRBV15 to TRBJ1-1, with D hard to call. Trimming pared 1 base from V and 10 bases from J, leaving 13 bases between. CDR3 size: 13 residues. CDR1 LNHNV and CDR2 YYDKDF come from the germline V gene (reference sequence). CDR3 sequence reads: CATSRVPADPAFF. DNA for the CDR3: TGTGCCACCAGCAGAGTCCCTGCAGATCCAGCTTTCTTT.

For this clonotype: A read error may be the cause here, since a much bigger clone is one base away. The rearrangement links TRBV20-1 to TRBJ2-5; D call uncertain. Germline-derived CDR1 and CDR2 are DFQATT and SNEGSKA (reference sequence). This CDR3 region has 10 residues. The DNA of the CDR3 is TGCAGTGCTCTCTTCGAGACCCAGTGCTTC. This sequence encodes CSALFETQCF.

This clonotype was seen many times. The genes are TRBV5-6 and TRBJ2-5, with D uncertain. Germline V CDR1 and CDR2: SGHDT, YYEEEE. The V and J ends lost 1 base and 5 bases respectively, with 9 bases between them. The CDR3 runs to 13 residues. As DNA, the CDR3 is TGTGCCAGCAGCTTGTGGGGTGGGGAGACCCAGTACTTC. This encodes CASSLWGGETQYF. Drawing the rest from reference TRBV5-6 and TRBJ2-5, the complete variable domain is DAGVTQSPTHLIKTRGQQVTLRCSPKSGHDTVSWYQQALGQGPQFIFQYYEEEERQRGNFPDRFSGHQFPNYSSELNVNALLLGDSALYLCASSLWGGETQYFGPGTRLLVL.

This clonotype showed up just a few times. The CDR3 sequence is CSVVRTSGIETQYF. The DNA for the CDR3 is TGCAGCGTTGTCAGGACTAGCGGGATAGAGACCCAGTACTTC. The gene calls are TRBV29-1 and TRBJ2-5; 12 bases map to TRBD2. The CDR3 sequence is 14 residues long. V lost 4 bases to trimming and J lost 4 bases; unmatched junction nucleotides: 4. Per germline, CDR1 SQVTM and CDR2 ANQGSEA.

This clonotype was seen ten or more times. One end of the junction varies from germline; a read error may be responsible. This chain joins TRBV20-1 and TRBJ1-5; TRBD1 is a possible D gene (6 bases). Germline CDR1 is DFQATT and CDR2 is SNEGSKA (reference sequence). The CDR3 totals 13 residues. The CDR3 DNA sequence: TGCAGTGCCAGAGGACAGAAGGATCAGCCCCAGCATTTT. This encodes CSARGQKDQPQHF.

CDR3 coding DNA: TGTGCCAGCAGCTCCAGGGGGAGCGGGAGGGGAGGCACAGATACGCAGTATTTT. It codes for CASSSRGSGRGGTDTQYF. The gene calls are TRBV5-6 and TRBJ2-3; 10 bases align to TRBD2. The CDR3 sequence is 18 residues long. J lost 1 base, V lost 3 bases, and 11 bases had no gene match. Per the germline V gene, CDR1 is SGHDT and CDR2 is YYEEEE.

This clonotype has a count of ten or more. V gene TRBV7-3 combines with J gene TRBJ1-1; 9 bases are shared with TRBD1. CDR1 and CDR2 (germline): SGHTA, FQGTGA. V lost 6 bases and J lost 2; bases outside the gene matches: 7. The CDR3 runs to 15 residues. This chain's CDR3 is CASRDRTGANTEAFF. CDR3 sequence (DNA): TGTGCCAGCAGGGACCGGACAGGGGCAAACACTGAAGCTTTCTTT.

The chain couples TRBV10-1 to TRBJ2-7; 7 positions match TRBD1. The CDR3 totals 14 residues. Germline V gives CDR1 WNHNN, CDR2 SYGVQD (reference sequence). With V trimmed by 4 bases and J by 0 bases, 3 bases remained unmatched. CDR3 sequence: CASSAGTASYEQYF. The CDR3 DNA follows: TGCGCCAGCAGTGCCGGGACAGCCTCCTACGAGCAGTACTTC.

This clonotype occurred many times. The genes are TRBV11-2 and TRBJ2-7; the D gene could be TRBD1 or TRBD2 (5 bases each). This CDR3 region has 18 residues. Trimming took off 6 bases at V and 1 base at J, with 25 bases between the two ends. Germline values: CDR1 SGHAT, CDR2 FQNNGV. The CDR3 DNA reads TGTGCCAGCAGATCCATCTTCCGGGGCGGAAAACCTTCCTACGAGCAGTACTTC. As protein: CASRSIFRGGKPSYEQYF.